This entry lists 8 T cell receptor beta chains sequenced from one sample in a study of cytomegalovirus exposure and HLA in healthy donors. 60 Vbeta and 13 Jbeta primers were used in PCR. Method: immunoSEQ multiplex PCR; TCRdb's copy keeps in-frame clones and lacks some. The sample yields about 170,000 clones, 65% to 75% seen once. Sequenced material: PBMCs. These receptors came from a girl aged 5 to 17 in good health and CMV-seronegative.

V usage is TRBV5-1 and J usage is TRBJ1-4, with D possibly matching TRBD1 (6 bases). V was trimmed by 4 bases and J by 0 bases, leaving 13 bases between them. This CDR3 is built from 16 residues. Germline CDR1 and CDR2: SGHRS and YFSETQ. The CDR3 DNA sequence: TGCGCCAGCAGCGAACAGGGAACTGCAACTAATGAAAAACTGTTTTTT. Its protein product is CASSEQGTATNEKLFF.

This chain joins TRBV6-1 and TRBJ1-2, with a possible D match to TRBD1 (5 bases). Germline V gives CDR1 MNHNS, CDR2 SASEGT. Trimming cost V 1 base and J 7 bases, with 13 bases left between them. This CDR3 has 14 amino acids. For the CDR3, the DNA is TGTGCCAGCAGTGAAGGTGGTTGGACAAGTGGCTACACCTTC. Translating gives CASSEGGWTSGYTF.

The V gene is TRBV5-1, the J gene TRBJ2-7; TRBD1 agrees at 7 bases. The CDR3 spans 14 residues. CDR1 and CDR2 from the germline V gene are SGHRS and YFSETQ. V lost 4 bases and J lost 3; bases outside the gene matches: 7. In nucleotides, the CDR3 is TGCGCCAGCAGCGAATCGGGACAGAGCTACGAGCAGTACTTC. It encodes CASSESGQSYEQYF.

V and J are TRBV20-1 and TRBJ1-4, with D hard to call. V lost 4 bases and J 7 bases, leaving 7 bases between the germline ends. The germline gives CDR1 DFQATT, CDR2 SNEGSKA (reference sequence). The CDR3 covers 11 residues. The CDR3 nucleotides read TGCAGTGCTAAGTACGGTGAAAAACTGTTTTTT. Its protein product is CSAKYGEKLFF.

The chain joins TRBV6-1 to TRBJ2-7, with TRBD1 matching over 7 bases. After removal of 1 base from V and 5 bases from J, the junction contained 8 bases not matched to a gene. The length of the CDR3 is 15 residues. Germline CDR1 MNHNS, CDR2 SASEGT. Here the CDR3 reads CASSEVSGGRNEQYF. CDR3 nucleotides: TGTGCCAGCAGTGAAGTCTCAGGGGGTCGGAACGAGCAGTACTTC.

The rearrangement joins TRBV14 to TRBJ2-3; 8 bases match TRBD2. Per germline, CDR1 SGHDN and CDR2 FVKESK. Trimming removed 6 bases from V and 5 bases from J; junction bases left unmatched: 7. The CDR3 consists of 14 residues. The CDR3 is CASRARGGRDTQYF. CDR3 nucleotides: TGTGCCAGCAGGGCGCGCGGGGGGAGAGATACGCAGTATTTT. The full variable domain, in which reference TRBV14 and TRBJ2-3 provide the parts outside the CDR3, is EAGVTQFPSHSVIEKGQTVTLRCDPISGHDNLYWYRRVMGKEIKFLLHFVKESKQDESGMPNNRFLAERTGGTYSTLKVQPAELEDSGVYFCASRARGGRDTQYFGPGTRLTVL.

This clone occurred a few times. CDR3 nucleotides: TGTGCCAGCAGCCGCGGGACAGGGAGCTATGGCTACACCTTC. Amino acids: CASSRGTGSYGYTF. The chain employs TRBV6-5 and TRBJ1-2; 9 bases are shared with TRBD1. Trimming cost V 6 bases and J 4 bases; bases outside gene matches: 6. Germline CDR1 is MNHEY and CDR2 is SVGAGI. The CDR3 covers 14 residues.

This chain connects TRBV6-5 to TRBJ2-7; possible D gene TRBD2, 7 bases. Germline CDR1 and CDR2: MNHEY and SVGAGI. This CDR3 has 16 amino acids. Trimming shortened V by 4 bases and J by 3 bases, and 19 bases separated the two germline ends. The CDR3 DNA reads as TGTGCCAGCAGTTCTGTGGGGGGGCGATTTGACTACGAGCAGTACTTC. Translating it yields CASSSVGGRFDYEQYF.